What follows are 8 T cell receptor beta chains derived from one specimen sequenced in a study of OX40 agonist ivuxolimab in advanced cancers. The protocol was immunoSEQ multiplex PCR, while the TCRdb copy is restricted to in-frame clones and leaves out a portion. The sample consists of under 70,000 clones, around 84% of them appearing once. The sequencing here drew on CD4+ or CD8+ T cells sorted from blood, taken in a trial of the OX40 agonist ivuxolimab. These receptors all stem from an adult with an advanced solid tumor such as melanoma, head and neck, liver or kidney cancer.

The V and J genes are TRBV2 and TRBJ1-2; 12 positions agree with TRBD1. The germline CDR1 and CDR2 sequences are SNHLY and FYNNEI. The CDR3 runs to 15 residues. The trim removed 3 bases at V and 4 bases at J, leaving 3 bases unmatched. This CDR3 is CASSEGQGAIYGYTF. CDR3 nucleotides: TGTGCCAGCAGTGAGGGACAGGGGGCAATCTATGGCTACACCTTC.

The chain employs TRBV5-1 and TRBJ1-2; 8 bases match TRBD1. V was clipped by 4 bases and J by 8 bases; unmatched bases: 7. The CDR3 totals 13 residues. Germline V gene data show CDR1 as SGHRS and CDR2 as YFSETQ. In nucleotides, the CDR3 is TGCGCCAGCAGCGACGGGACAGGCGGGGGCTACACCTTC. This sequence encodes CASSDGTGGGYTF.

This clone was detected only once. The chain has TRBV25-1 and TRBJ2-3; D may be TRBD1 or TRBD2 (5 bases each). The CDR3 loop spans 13 amino acids. Germline V gene sequence: CDR1 MGHDK, CDR2 SYGVNS. V lost 2 bases and J 13 bases, leaving 16 bases between the germline ends. The CDR3 nucleotides read TGTGCCAGCAGTGAAAATCCGGGGCCTCGGAAGTATTTT. It is translated as CASSENPGPRKYF.

The table lists this clone with a few counts. This chain connects TRBV5-1 to TRBJ2-3; no clear D gene. V was shortened by 0 bases and J by 0 bases, with 8 bases between the two germline ends. This CDR3 contains 15 residues. Germline CDR1 is SGHRS and CDR2 is YFSETQ. CDR3 protein: CASSLGTLSTDTQYF. The DNA for the CDR3 is TGCGCCAGCAGCTTGGGGACCCTTAGCACAGATACGCAGTATTTT. The complete variable domain, with remaining parts taken from reference TRBV5-1 and TRBJ2-3, reads KAGVTQTPRYLIKTRGQQVTLSCSPISGHRSVSWYQQTPGQGLQFLFEYFSETQRNKGNFPGRFSGRQFSNSRSEMNVSTLELGDSALYLCASSLGTLSTDTQYFGPGTRLTVL.

J is TRBJ2-7 and V is TRBV4-2; D unresolved. The CDR3 contains 13 residues. Germline assignment: CDR1 LGHNA and CDR2 YNFKEQ. The ends were cut back, 0 bases at V and 4 bases at J, with 7 bases in the middle. CDR3 bases: TGTGCCAGCAGCCAAGAGCCCGGATACGAGCAGTACTTC. Its translation is CASSQEPGYEQYF.

The rearrangement joins TRBV9 to TRBJ2-1, with no clear D. This CDR3 spans 13 amino acids. Germline V lookup: CDR1 SGDLS, CDR2 YYNGEE. Trimming pared 0 bases from V and 9 bases from J, leaving 10 bases between. CDR3 protein: CASSVGLISEQFF. In DNA form, the CDR3 reads TGTGCCAGCAGCGTAGGGCTAATAAGTGAGCAGTTCTTC.

The chain employs TRBV28 and TRBJ2-7; D not certain. This CDR3 region has 12 residues. Trimming stripped 8 bases from V and 5 bases from J, with 13 bases between. CDR1 is MDHEN, CDR2 SYDVKM, per germline. CDR3 loop: CASGRPRDEQYF. DNA of the CDR3: TGTGCCAGCGGACGTCCAAGGGACGAGCAGTACTTC.

The chain carries TRBV4-2 and TRBJ2-5; D gene uncertain. Germline V lookup: CDR1 LGHNA, CDR2 YNFKEQ. V lost 4 bases and J 0 bases, leaving 9 bases between the germline ends. The CDR3 spans 14 residues. As DNA, the CDR3 is TGTGCCAGCAGCCCGGCGCAGAACCAAGAGACCCAGTACTTC. Translated: CASSPAQNQETQYF.